Each of the 28 T cell receptor beta chains below was sequenced from the same sample in a study of T cells in women clearing cervical HPV infection. Some clones are missing from TCRdb's copy, which holds only in-frame ones; the method was immunoSEQ multiplex PCR. The ten top clones account for under 8%, within a sample of 36,000 or so clones. Sequences were obtained from blood buffy coat. The receptors derive from a woman between 18 and 70 years old with a cervical HPV16 infection that either progressed to CIN3+ or cleared (not recorded which).

To note about this clone: The DNA ends 3 residues before the CDR3 does, and the rest of the CDR3 is filled in from the germline J gene. The gene calls are TRBV14 and TRBJ2-2; D possibly corresponds to TRBD2 (6 bases). Germline V gene data show CDR1 as SGHDN and CDR2 as FVKESK. V was cut by 4 bases and J by 4 bases, with 13 bases left in between. The CDR3 loop spans 15 amino acids. The sequenced CDR3 bases are TGTGCCAGCAGCCCGGGACTCAAGGGCACCGGGGAG. Translated: CASSPGLKGTGE. The whole CDR3 protein reads CASSPGLKGTGELFF.

Remarks on this clone: The read stops 3 residues short of the end of the CDR3; the missing end is completed from the germline J gene. The rearrangement uses TRBV20-1 and TRBJ2-7, with D maybe TRBD2 (6 bases). The CDR3 runs to 17 residues. With 4 bases removed from V and 3 bases from J, the gap between germline ends came to 25 bases. Per the germline V gene, CDR1 is DFQATT and CDR2 is SNEGSKA (reference sequence). The CDR3 spells CSANPVDYSVFGYEQYF. The sequenced part of the CDR3 DNA is TGCAGTGCTAACCCAGTGGACTACTCGGTTTTCGGCTACGAG.

CDR3 protein: CASSLLGQGQPQHF. The sequenced part of the CDR3 DNA is TGTGCCAGCAGCTTACTTGGACAGGGCCAGCCC. The chain uses TRBV7-2 and TRBJ1-5, with 8 bases lining up with TRBD1. The CDR3 goes on 3 residues after the read ends, and that part is filled in from the germline J gene. Losses at the gene ends were 2 bases for V and 7 bases for J; bases not matched to a gene: 4. From germline, CDR1 is SGHTA and CDR2 FQGNSA. The CDR3 loop spans 14 amino acids.

Points on this clone: The DNA ends 3 residues before the CDR3 does, and the rest of the CDR3 is filled in from the germline J gene. This chain connects TRBV19 to TRBJ1-3; the D gene is possibly TRBD1 (6 bases). The length of the CDR3 is 17 residues. Germline CDR1 and CDR2: LNHDA and SQIVND (reference sequence). Trimming removed 7 bases at V and 2 bases at J, with 21 bases between. CDR3 sequence: CASTLQNREMPGNTIYF. CDR3 bases read: TGTGCCAGTACCCTTCAAAACAGGGAGATGCCTGGAAACACC.

With respect to this clone: The read terminates 3 residues before the CDR3 end, so the remaining end is supplied by the germline J gene. The rearrangement uses TRBV5-1 and TRBJ2-2; the match to TRBD1 covers 9 bases. Germline V CDR1 and CDR2: SGHRS, YFSETQ. The CDR3 runs to 18 residues. The CDR3 loop is CASSLAGQGRSGANVLFF. CDR3 DNA (partial): TGCGCCAGCAGCTTGGCGGGACAGGGCAGGTCCGGGGCCAACGTG.

As regards this clone: The read ends 3 residues before the CDR3 terminus; that terminus is restored from the germline J gene. This sequence joins TRBV5-6 and TRBJ1-5; a possible D gene is TRBD1 (6 bases). V was clipped by 4 bases and J by 7 bases, with 9 bases between them. CDR1 and CDR2 (germline): SGHDT, YYEEEE. This CDR3 is 12 amino acids long. The chain's CDR3 is CASSIGGQPQHF. CDR3 DNA, as far as it was read: TGTGCCAGCAGCATAGGGGGACAGCCC.

As concerns this clone: From the germline J gene comes the end of the CDR3, since the read stops 3 residues before it. J is TRBJ1-5 and V is TRBV7-6; TRBD1 aligns across 8 bases. The V gene's germline CDR1 is SGHVS and CDR2 FNYEAQ. The CDR3 runs 14 residues. Trimming took 5 bases from V and 6 from J; bases not matched to a gene: 6. Incomplete CDR3 DNA: TGTGCCAGCAGCCTTGGACAGGGCAGTCAGCCC. Translating gives CASSLGQGSQP. The whole CDR3 region reads CASSLGQGSQPQHF.

Of note for this clone: Read sequence stops 3 residues before the CDR3 end, and the germline J gene provides the missing end. The chain links TRBV10-3 to TRBJ2-5, with 8 bases fitting TRBD1. This CDR3 is built from 14 residues. Germline values: CDR1 ENHRY, CDR2 SYGVKD. Trimming at V came to 6 bases and at J to 3 bases, leaving 6 bases not matched to a gene. CDR3 DNA, as far as it was read: TGTGCCATCAGGGAGACAGGGGACAAAGAGACC. Protein sequence: CAIRETGDKET. The entire CDR3 is CAIRETGDKETQYF.

Note on this clone: The CDR3 end falls 3 residues outside the read, so it is completed with the germline J gene. In the same sample, other DNA sequences code for this CDR3. This chain uses TRBV7-2 with TRBJ2-5; D perhaps matches TRBD1 (5 bases). There are 14 residues in the CDR3. CDR1 is SGHTA, CDR2 FQGNSA, per germline. The V gene lost 5 bases and the J gene lost 4 bases, with 14 bases spanning the gap. The CDR3: CASSILGAGETQYF. The sequenced CDR3 bases are TGTGCCAGCAGCATCCTAGGGGCCGGAGAGACC.

Incomplete CDR3 DNA: TGCGCCAGCAGCCCGGGAAGGGGAGAGACG. This translates into CASSPGRGET. The full CDR3 protein is CASSPGRGETQYF. The rearrangement joins TRBV5-1 to TRBJ2-3, with D possibly being TRBD1 or TRBD2 (5 bases each). Read data end 3 residues before the CDR3 end; the end is taken from the germline J gene. The CDR3 is 13 residues long. Germline V gives CDR1 SGHRS, CDR2 YFSETQ.

As concerns this clone: The CDR3 end is not reached by the read, which stops 3 residues before it; the germline J gene fills it in. The rearrangement uses TRBV7-9 and TRBJ1-1; D is unresolved. Germline lookup yields CDR1 SEHNR and CDR2 FQNEAQ (reference sequence). This CDR3 has 13 residues. V was trimmed by 1 base and J by 0 bases, leaving 3 bases between them. The CDR3 loop reads CASSLDMNTEAFF. The sequenced CDR3 bases are TGTGCCAGCAGCTTAGATATGAACACTGAA.

To note about this clone: The CDR3 end lies 3 residues beyond the end of the read and is filled in from the germline J gene. V is TRBV5-4 and J is TRBJ2-1; possible D gene TRBD1, 5 bases. V gave up 0 bases and J gave up 5 bases, with 12 bases separating them. The CDR3 contains 15 residues. Germline V gene sequence: CDR1 SGHNT, CDR2 YYREEE (reference sequence). CDR3 loop: CASSLGQGKDNEQFF. The DNA read from the CDR3 is TGTGCCAGCAGCTTGGGTCAGGGCAAGGACAATGAG.

CDR3 DNA, as far as it was read: TGTGCCAGCAACAGGGGGGCGTCGAACTACGAG. Translation: CASNRGASNYE. The CDR3 in its entirety is CASNRGASNYEQYF. The rearrangement links TRBV7-9 to TRBJ2-7; 8 positions match TRBD1. The read terminates 3 residues ahead of where the CDR3 ends, so the germline J gene completes it. The CDR3 spans 14 residues. V dropped 7 bases and J dropped 3; count of bases not matched to a gene: 8. Germline lookup yields CDR1 SEHNR and CDR2 FQNEAQ (reference sequence).

Of note for this clone: Read coverage stops 3 residues before the CDR3 terminus; the germline J gene supplies the remainder. This chain joins TRBV18 and TRBJ2-7, with 8 bases fitting TRBD1. V was clipped by 3 bases and J by 4 bases; unmatched bases: 5. Germline V CDR1 and CDR2: KGHSH, LQKENI. The length of the CDR3 is 14 residues. The CDR3 sequence: CASSPGTGSYEQYF. The CDR3 bases that were read are TGTGCCAGCTCACCCGGGACAGGTAGTTACGAG.

The DNA read from the CDR3 is TGTGCCAGCAGCCTCGGAGTCTACGGG. Residues: CASSLGVYG. The whole CDR3 is CASSLGVYGYTF. The chain links TRBV7-6 to TRBJ1-2; D call uncertain. The CDR3 goes on 3 residues after the read ends, and that part is filled in from the germline J gene. Germline CDR1 and CDR2: SGHVS and FNYEAQ. This CDR3 spans 12 amino acids.

Turning to this clone: The sequenced fragment ends 3 residues before the CDR3 boundary, so the rest is inferred from the germline J gene. J is TRBJ2-2 and V is TRBV19; D remains ambiguous. CDR3 length: 13 residues. The germline CDR1 and CDR2 sequences are LNHDA and SQIVND (reference sequence). V lost 8 bases and J 6 bases, leaving 13 bases between the germline ends. The CDR3 protein is CASCVEHSGELFF. CDR3 bases read: TGTGCCAGTTGCGTTGAGCACTCCGGGGAG.

Comments on this clone: Read sequence stops 3 residues before the CDR3 end, and the germline J gene provides the missing end. This chain links TRBV5-6 with TRBJ1-2; 9 bases are a match to TRBD1. CDR3 length: 14 residues. Per germline, CDR1 SGHDT and CDR2 YYEEEE. Trimming at V came to 4 bases and at J to 7 bases, leaving 8 bases not matched to a gene. Incomplete CDR3 DNA: TGTGCCAGCAGCCCTAACCCGGGACAGGGTGGC. It translates to CASSPNPGQGG. In full, the CDR3 is CASSPNPGQGGYTF. The full variable domain, with the rest looked up from reference TRBV5-6 and TRBJ1-2, is DAGVTQSPTHLIKTRGQQVTLRCSPKSGHDTVSWYQQALGQGPQFIFQYYEEEERQRGNFPDRFSGHQFPNYSSELNVNALLLGDSALYLCASSPNPGQGGYTFGSGTRLTVV.

A remark on this clone: From the germline J gene comes the end of the CDR3, since the read stops 3 residues before it. This chain links TRBV25-1 with TRBJ1-4; 9 nucleotides agree with TRBD1. The junction had 6 bases not matched to a gene; V was cut back by 6 bases and J by 7 bases. CDR1 and CDR2 (germline): MGHDK, SYGVNS. This CDR3 has 14 amino acids. The CDR3 loop is CASSRTGEVEKLFF. The sequenced part of the CDR3 DNA is TGTGCCAGCAGCAGGACAGGGGAAGTTGAAAAA.

In regard to this clone: The missing CDR3 end, 3 residues past where the read stops, is filled in from the germline J gene. This chain joins TRBV19 and TRBJ1-5; a possible D gene is TRBD1 (5 bases). Germline CDR1 and CDR2: LNHDA and SQIVND (reference sequence). Trimming stripped 6 bases from V and 5 bases from J, with 8 bases between. The CDR3 has 12 residues. The sequenced part of the CDR3 DNA is TGTGCCAGTAGAAGAGGGGATCAGCCC. This gives the protein CASRRGDQP. The entire CDR3 reads CASRRGDQPQHF. Combining the CDR3 with reference TRBV19 and TRBJ1-5 gives the whole variable domain DGGITQSPKYLFRKEGQNVTLSCEQNLNHDAMYWYRQDPGQGLRLIYYSQIVNDFQKGDIAEGYSVSREKKESFPLTVTSAQKNPTAFYLCASRRGDQPQHFGDGTRLSIL.

For this clone: The read falls 3 residues short of the CDR3 end, and the missing part is taken from the germline J gene. The chain links TRBV12-3 or TRBV12-4 to TRBJ1-4; a possible D gene is TRBD1 (5 bases). V was trimmed by 5 bases and J by 8 bases, leaving 15 bases between them. This CDR3 is 14 amino acids long. This CDR3 is CASSRGIRREKLFF. The sequenced CDR3 bases are TGTGCCAGCAGTCGGGGGATACGACGAGAAAAA.

Note on this clone: The read is 3 residues too short to cover the CDR3 end, so that end is filled in from the germline J gene. The V gene is TRBV6-2 or TRBV6-3, the J gene TRBJ1-2; the D gene is possibly TRBD1 (6 bases). The CDR3 contains 16 residues. Germline CDR1 and CDR2: MNHEY and SVGEGT. The CDR3 bases that were read are TGTGCCAGCAGTAACCCGCCTGGGCGGGGGGGCCCCGAC. Encoded protein: CASSNPPGRGGPD. The whole CDR3 sequence reads CASSNPPGRGGPDYTF.

On this clone itself: The read gets to within 3 residues of the CDR3 end, and the germline J gene fills in the rest. The V and J genes are TRBV7-6 and TRBJ2-5; TRBD1 matches at 10 bases. After removal of 3 bases from V and 3 bases from J, the junction contained 10 bases not matched to a gene. CDR3 length: 17 residues. The germline V gene encodes CDR1 SGHVS and CDR2 FNYEAQ. CDR3 loop: CASSLSGQGWEKETQYF. CDR3 DNA, as far as it was read: TGTGCCAGCAGCTTGTCGGGACAGGGGTGGGAGAAAGAGACC.

Note on this clone: The read comes to an end 3 residues before the CDR3 does, leaving the germline J gene to fill in the end. The gene calls are TRBV7-2 and TRBJ2-5; possibly TRBD2 for D (6 bases). Germline lookup yields CDR1 SGHTA and CDR2 FQGNSA. V was trimmed by 5 bases and J by 6 bases, leaving 13 bases between them. The CDR3 spans 13 residues. Partial CDR3 DNA: TGTGCCAGCAGCCCTCCCGGGGGAAAGACC. It yields the protein CASSPPGGKT. The full-length CDR3 reads as CASSPPGGKTQYF.

Note on this clone: The CDR3 end lies 3 residues beyond the end of the read and is filled in from the germline J gene. V is TRBV7-8 and J is TRBJ1-5, with 9 bases identical to TRBD1. Germline lookup yields CDR1 SGHVS and CDR2 FQNEAQ. The J segment lost 3 bases and the V segment lost 4 bases, leaving 1 base of the junction unmatched. The CDR3 covers 14 residues. Here the CDR3 reads CASSWTGDNQPQHF. CDR3 bases read: TGTGCCAGCAGCTGGACAGGGGACAATCAGCCC.

Notes on this clone: The CDR3 goes on 3 residues after the read ends, and that part is filled in from the germline J gene. J is TRBJ1-2 and V is TRBV11-1, with TRBD1 identical over 8 bases. The CDR3 totals 15 residues. CDR1 and CDR2 (germline): SGHAT, FQDESV (reference sequence). V shed 5 bases and J 2 bases; nucleotides not matched to a gene: 7. The CDR3 is CASSSRTGINYGYTF. The DNA read from the CDR3 is TGTGCCAGCAGCAGCAGGACAGGGATAAACTATGGC. The complete variable domain, with remaining parts taken from reference TRBV11-1 and TRBJ1-2, reads EAEVAQSPRYKITEKSQAVAFWCDPISGHATLYWYRQILGQGPELLVQFQDESVVDDSQLPKDRFSAERLKGVDSTLKIQPAELGDSAMYLCASSSRTGINYGYTFGSGTRLTVV.

With regard to this clone: The read is 3 residues too short to cover the CDR3 end, so that end is filled in from the germline J gene. The chain recombines TRBV7-2 with TRBJ1-5; D unclear. V lost 1 base and J lost 3, with 10 bases in between. Germline loops: CDR1 SGHTA, CDR2 FQGNSA. The CDR3 is 15 amino acids. CDR3 DNA, as far as it was read: TGTGCCAGCAGCTTAGGGAACAGTCCCAATCAGCCC. Protein sequence: CASSLGNSPNQP. In full, the CDR3 is CASSLGNSPNQPQHF. Using reference TRBV7-2 and TRBJ1-5 for the parts outside the CDR3, the full variable domain is GAGVSQSPSNKVTEKGKDVELRCDPISGHTALYWYRQSLGQGLEFLIYFQGNSAPDKSGLPSDRFSAERTGGSVSTLTIQRTQQEDSAVYLCASSLGNSPNQPQHFGDGTRLSIL.

Comment on this clone: The DNA ends 3 residues before the CDR3 does, and the rest of the CDR3 is filled in from the germline J gene. V usage is TRBV19 and J usage is TRBJ1-4, with D tentatively TRBD1 (6 bases). The germline V gene encodes CDR1 LNHDA and CDR2 SQIVND (reference sequence). This CDR3 is built from 17 residues. CDR3 bases read: TGTGCCAGTATTGATACAGCTAACAGGGCCGGGGCCAACGTA. Its translation is CASIDTANRAGANV. The whole CDR3 protein is CASIDTANRAGANVLFF.

Regarding this clone: The CDR3 is cut off 3 residues early in the read; its end comes from the germline J gene. This chain links TRBV5-1 with TRBJ1-1; TRBD1 is a possible D gene (6 bases). CDR1 SGHRS and CDR2 YFSETQ come from the germline V gene. The CDR3 covers 14 residues. The V end was cut by 4 bases, the J end by 7 bases, with 17 bases between. CDR3 bases read: TGCGCCAGCAGCCTCCGGATGGGACAAATTGAA. Translated: CASSLRMGQIE. The full CDR3 is CASSLRMGQIEAFF.